This TCR beta chain stems from a study of regulatory T cells in long-lasting Graves disease. Study-wide points: Having few samples may have compromised the accuracy. Persistent patients shared more public clonotypes (over 2,500) than new patients (under 1,000). Lower TCR diversity characterized persistent Graves' patients relative to newly diagnosed patients.

Details on this clonotype: As yet, its antigen is unknown.

As for time point: persistent/refractory GD, antithyroid drugs over 5 years with positive TRAb. From PBMCs, RNA was extracted and then used to make the TCR library. TCR beta libraries were built with iRepertoire HTBI primers and Arm-PCR of CDR3 regions. TCRdb ran MiXCR on the multiplex PCR reads and lists one entry per CDR3 protein. The table lists about 660,000 distinct CDR3 sequences, about 30% of them singletons. The material sequenced was peripheral blood mononuclear cells (PBMCs), taken when the disease was refractory, from a patient treated with antithyroid drugs. The source is a female donor with Graves disease.

The DNA for the CDR3 is TGTGCCAGTGAGGGCGGACCGCCTTGGACGGCTAATCAGCCCCAGCATTTT. Its translation is CASEGGPPWTANQPQHF. The chain recombines TRBV6-1 with TRBJ1-5; D remains unclear. The CDR3 has 17 amino acids. V lost 9 bases and J lost 4, with 25 bases in between. Germline V gives CDR1 MNHNS, CDR2 SASEGT.